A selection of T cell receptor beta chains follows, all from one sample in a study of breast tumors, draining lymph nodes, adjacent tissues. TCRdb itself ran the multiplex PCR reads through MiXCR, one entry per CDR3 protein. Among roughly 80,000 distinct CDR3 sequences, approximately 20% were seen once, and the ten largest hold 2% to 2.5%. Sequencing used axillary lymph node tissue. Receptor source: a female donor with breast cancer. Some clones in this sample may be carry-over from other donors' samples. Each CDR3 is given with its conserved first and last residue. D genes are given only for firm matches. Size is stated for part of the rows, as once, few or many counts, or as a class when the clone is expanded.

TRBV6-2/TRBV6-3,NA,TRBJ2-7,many,CASIGLASYEQYF,TGTGCCAGCATCGGGCTAGCATCATACGAGCAGTACTTC
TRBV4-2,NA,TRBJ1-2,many,CASSQEGNYGYTF,TGTGCCAGCAGCCAAGAAGGGAACTATGGCTACACCTTC
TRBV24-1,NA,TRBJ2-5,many,CATSDRGTEETQYF,TGTGCCACCAGTGATCGCGGGACGGAAGAGACCCAGTACTTC
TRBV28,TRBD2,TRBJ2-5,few,CASSLGLAGGQETQYF,TGTGCCAGCAGTTTAGGACTAGCGGGAGGCCAAGAGACCCAGTACTTC
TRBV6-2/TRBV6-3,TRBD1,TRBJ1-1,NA,CASSDRATGGYEAFF,TGTGCCAGCAGTGACCGGGCTACAGGGGGCTATGAAGCTTTCTTT
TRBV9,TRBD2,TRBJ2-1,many,CASSVETSGRNEQFF,TGTGCCAGCAGCGTAGAAACTAGCGGGAGAAATGAGCAGTTCTTC
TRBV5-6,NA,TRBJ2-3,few,CASSRAGARGDTQYF,TGTGCCAGCAGTCGCGCCGGGGCCCGAGGGGATACGCAGTATTTT
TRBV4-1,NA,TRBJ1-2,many,CASSQERAGEGGYTF,TGCGCCAGCAGCCAAGAGAGAGCAGGGGAAGGAGGCTACACCTTC
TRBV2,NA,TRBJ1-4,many,CASRGLDEKLFF,TGTGCCAGCAGGGGGCTAGATGAAAAACTGTTTTTT
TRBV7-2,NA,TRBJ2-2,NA,CGSSLDVGELFF,TGTGGCAGCAGCTTAGACGTCGGGGAGCTGTTTTTT
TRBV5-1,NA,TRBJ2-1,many,CASSLVAREQFF,TGCGCCAGCAGCTTGGTAGCCCGCGAGCAGTTCTTC
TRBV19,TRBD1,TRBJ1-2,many,CASSAGTGGYGYTF,TGTGCCAGTAGTGCCGGGACAGGGGGGTATGGCTACACCTTC
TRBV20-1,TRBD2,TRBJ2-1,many,CSAPGTSGRAPREQFF,TGCAGTGCCCCCGGGACTAGCGGGAGGGCCCCAAGGGAGCAGTTCTTC
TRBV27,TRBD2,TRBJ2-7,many,CASSPTLAGVTYEQYF,TGTGCCAGCAGTCCCACACTAGCGGGAGTCACCTACGAGCAGTACTTC
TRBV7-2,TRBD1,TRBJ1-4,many,CASSITTGTGGGEKLFF,TGTGCCAGCAGCATAACTACTGGGACAGGGGGTGGGGAAAAACTGTTTTTT
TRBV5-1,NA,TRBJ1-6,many,CASSLAERGSPLHF,TGCGCCAGCAGCTTGGCGGAGAGGGGTTCACCCCTCCACTTT
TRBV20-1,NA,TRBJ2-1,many,CSAADPSNEQFF,TGCAGTGCCGCAGACCCCTCCAATGAGCAGTTCTTC
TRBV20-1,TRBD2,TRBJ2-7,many,CSARTTSGSYEQYF,TGCAGTGCCAGAACCACTAGCGGATCCTACGAGCAGTACTTC
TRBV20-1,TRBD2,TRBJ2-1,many,CSARDGQREGRTYNEQFF,TGCAGTGCTAGAGATGGGCAGCGGGAGGGCCGTACCTACAATGAGCAGTTCTTC
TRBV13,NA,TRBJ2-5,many,CASSPVAAPYQETQYF,TGTGCCAGCAGCCCAGTGGCGGCCCCGTACCAAGAGACCCAGTACTTC
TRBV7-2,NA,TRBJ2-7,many,CASSLGVSYEQYF,TGTGCCAGCAGCTTAGGGGTGAGCTACGAGCAGTACTTC
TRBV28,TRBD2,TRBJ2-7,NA,CASSLIPGGPYEQYF,TGTGCCAGCAGTTTAATCCCGGGAGGTCCCTACGAGCAGTACTTC
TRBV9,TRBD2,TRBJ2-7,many,CASSLGTSGSYEQYF,TGTGCCAGCAGCCTTGGGACTAGCGGGAGCTACGAGCAGTACTTC
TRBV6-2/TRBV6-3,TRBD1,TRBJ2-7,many,CASMTGVPYEQYF,TGTGCCAGCATGACAGGGGTCCCCTACGAGCAGTACTTC
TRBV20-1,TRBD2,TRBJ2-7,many,CSAGGSSGRFRDEQYF,TGCAGTGCGGGGGGGAGTAGCGGGAGGTTCAGGGACGAGCAGTACTTC
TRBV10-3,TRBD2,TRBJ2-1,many,CAISESLAGVVEQFF,TGTGCCATCAGTGAGTCTCTAGCGGGAGTGGTTGAGCAGTTCTTC
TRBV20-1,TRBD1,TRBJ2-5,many,CSAKGGGQRYQETQYF,TGCAGTGCCAAAGGGGGCGGACAGAGGTACCAAGAGACCCAGTACTTC
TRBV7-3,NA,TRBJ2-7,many,CASSPDGHSYEQYF,TGTGCCAGCAGCCCTGACGGACACTCCTACGAGCAGTACTTC
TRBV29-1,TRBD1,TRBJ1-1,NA,CSVDQGANTEAFF,TGCAGCGTAGACCAGGGGGCGAACACTGAAGCTTTCTTT
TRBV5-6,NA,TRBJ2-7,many,CASSGRTAAYRMDRYF,TGTGCCAGCAGCGGGAGGACGGCCGCCTACAGGATGGACCGGTACTTC
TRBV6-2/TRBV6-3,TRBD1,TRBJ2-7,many,CASSYAGGPAYEQYF,TGTGCCAGCAGTTACGCAGGGGGTCCGGCCTACGAGCAGTACTTC
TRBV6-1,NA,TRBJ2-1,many,CASSGGSAGTNEQFF,TGTGCCAGCAGTGGGGGGTCTGCGGGAACCAATGAGCAGTTCTTC
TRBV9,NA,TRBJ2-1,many,CASSVTSGSYNEQFF,TGTGCCAGCAGCGTAACTTCGGGGTCCTACAATGAGCAGTTCTTC
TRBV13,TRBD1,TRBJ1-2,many,CASSLDRGDYGYTF,TGTGCCAGCAGCTTAGACAGGGGGGACTATGGCTACACCTTC
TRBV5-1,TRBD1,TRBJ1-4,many,CASSLPLQGAGGEKLFF,TGCGCCAGCAGCTTGCCACTCCAGGGGGCTGGGGGTGAAAAACTGTTTTTT
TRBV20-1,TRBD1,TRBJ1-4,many,CSADGQGGSKLFF,TGCAGTGCGGACGGACAGGGAGGTTCGAAACTGTTTTTT
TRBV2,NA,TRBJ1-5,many,CASSGAGGANSNQPQHF,TGTGCCAGCAGTGGGGCCGGGGGGGCTAATAGCAATCAGCCCCAGCATTTT
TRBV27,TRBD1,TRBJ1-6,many,CASSLRGLNSPLHF,TGTGCCAGCAGTTTAAGGGGGCTCAATTCACCCCTCCACTTT
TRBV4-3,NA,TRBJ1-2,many,CASSQETGGFYGYTF,TGCGCCAGCAGCCAAGAAACGGGGGGCTTCTATGGCTACACCTTC
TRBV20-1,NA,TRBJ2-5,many,CSGTSQGGFGQETQYF,TGCAGTGGCACCTCTCAGGGGGGGTTTGGCCAAGAGACCCAGTACTTC
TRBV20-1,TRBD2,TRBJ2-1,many,CSAKKSGRYEQFF,TGCAGTGCTAAAAAGAGCGGGAGGTATGAGCAGTTCTTC
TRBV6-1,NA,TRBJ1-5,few,CASSERARQPQHF,TGTGCCAGCAGTGAAAGGGCTCGGCAGCCCCAGCATTTT
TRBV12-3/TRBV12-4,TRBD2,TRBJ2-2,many,CASSATSGSDTGELFF,TGTGCCAGCAGTGCTACTAGCGGGAGTGACACCGGGGAGCTGTTTTTT
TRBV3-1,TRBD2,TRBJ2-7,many,CASESGSYEQYF,TGTGCCAGCGAAAGCGGGAGCTACGAGCAGTACTTC
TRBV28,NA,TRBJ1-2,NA,CASSLSAENYGYTF,TGTGCCAGCAGTCTCTCAGCGGAGAACTATGGCTACACCTTC
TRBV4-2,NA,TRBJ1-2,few,CASSQDNTHFYEAYGYTF,TGTGCCAGCAGCCAAGATAATACCCACTTTTACGAGGCCTATGGCTACACCTTC
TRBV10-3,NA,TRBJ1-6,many,CAISDVLEVSPLHF,TGTGCCATCAGTGACGTCCTGGAGGTATCACCCCTCCACTTT
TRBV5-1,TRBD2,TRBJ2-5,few,CASSPQSGAQETQYF,TGCGCCAGCAGCCCTCAGAGCGGGGCGCAAGAGACCCAGTACTTC
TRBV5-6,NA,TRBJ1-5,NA,CASSLRREDMGNQPQHF,TGTGCCAGCAGCTTGAGAAGGGAGGATATGGGCAATCAGCCCCAGCATTTT
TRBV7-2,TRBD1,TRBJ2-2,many,CASSSSSGQVSRTGELFF,TGTGCCAGCAGCTCATCGTCCGGACAGGTCAGCCGGACCGGGGAGCTGTTTTTT
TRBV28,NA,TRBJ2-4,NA,CASGYVENIQYF,TGTGCCAGCGGTTACGTAGAAAACATTCAGTACTTC
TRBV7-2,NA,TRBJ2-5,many,CASSLRAQRIQETQYF,TGTGCCAGCAGCTTGAGGGCGCAACGGATCCAAGAGACCCAGTACTTC
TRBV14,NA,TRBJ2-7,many,CASSQVYAAYEQYF,TGTGCCAGCAGCCAAGTATATGCCGCCTACGAGCAGTACTTC
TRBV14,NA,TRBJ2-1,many,CASSPLGGNEQFF,TGTGCCAGCAGCCCTCTTGGGGGGAATGAGCAGTTCTTC
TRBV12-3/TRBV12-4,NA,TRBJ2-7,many,CASSKTRYEQYF,TGTGCCAGCAGTAAAACCCGGTACGAGCAGTACTTC